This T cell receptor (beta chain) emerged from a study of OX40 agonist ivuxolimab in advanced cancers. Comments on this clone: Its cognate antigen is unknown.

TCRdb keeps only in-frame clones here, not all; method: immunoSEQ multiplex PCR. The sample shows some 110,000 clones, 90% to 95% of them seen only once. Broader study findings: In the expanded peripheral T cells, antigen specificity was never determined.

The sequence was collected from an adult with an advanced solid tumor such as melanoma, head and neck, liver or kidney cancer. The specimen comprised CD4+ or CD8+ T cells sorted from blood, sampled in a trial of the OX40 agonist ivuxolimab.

CDR3 sequence (DNA): TGTGCCAGCAGTTTGGGGGTGAAAGAGACCCAGTACTTC. Translating it yields CASSLGVKETQYF. The chain uses TRBV27 and TRBJ2-5; D assignment may be TRBD1 or TRBD2 (5 bases each). The CDR3 runs to 13 residues. V gave up 3 bases and J gave up 3 bases, with 8 bases separating them. Germline CDR1 and CDR2: MNHEY and SMNVEV (reference sequence).